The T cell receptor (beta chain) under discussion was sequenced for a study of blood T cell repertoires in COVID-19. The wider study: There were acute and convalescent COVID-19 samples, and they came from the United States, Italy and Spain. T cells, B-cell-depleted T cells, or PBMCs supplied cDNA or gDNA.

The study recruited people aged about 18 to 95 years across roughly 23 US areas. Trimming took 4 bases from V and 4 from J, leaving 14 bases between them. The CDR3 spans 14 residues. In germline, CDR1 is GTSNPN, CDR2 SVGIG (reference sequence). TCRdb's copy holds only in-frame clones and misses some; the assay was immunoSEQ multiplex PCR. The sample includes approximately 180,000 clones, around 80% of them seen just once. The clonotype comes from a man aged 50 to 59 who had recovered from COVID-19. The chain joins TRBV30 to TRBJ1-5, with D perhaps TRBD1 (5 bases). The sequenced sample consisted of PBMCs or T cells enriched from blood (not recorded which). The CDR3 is CAWKGLGGNQPQHF. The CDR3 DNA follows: TGTGCCTGGAAGGGACTGGGGGGAAATCAGCCCCAGCATTTT.